These 17 T cell receptor beta chains were all obtained from the same sample, sequenced in a study of cytomegalovirus exposure and HLA in healthy donors (dated by TCRdb to about 2017). Library method: the immunoSEQ multiplex PCR assay. For the multiplex PCR, a mixture combining 60 forward primers for TCR Vbeta segments and 13 reverse primers for TCR Jbeta segments was used. The table comes from immuneACCESS by way of TCRdb, which keeps in-frame sequences with V and J called. Part of the clones is missing from these tables; in studies checked, under half for an unresolved V gene and the rest for unknown reasons. Recorded for this sample are about 150,000 clones; around 72% of them occurred a single time. The top ten constitute under 5.5% of the sample. Sequencing input: PBMCs. The receptor set was obtained from a man aged 45-60 years in good health and CMV-seropositive.

The chain has TRBV7-2 and TRBJ2-3; unclear D gene. Between the trimmed V and J ends, which lost 4 bases and 1 base, there was a span of 12 bases. The CDR3 is 15 amino acids. Looked up from germline, CDR1 is SGHTA and CDR2 is FQGNSA. This chain's CDR3 is CASSSTSPRTDTQYF. The CDR3 bases are TGTGCCAGCAGCTCGACATCCCCCCGCACAGATACGCAGTATTTT.

This chain uses TRBV7-8 with TRBJ2-2; 7 positions match TRBD2. The germline V gene encodes CDR1 SGHVS and CDR2 FQNEAQ. The CDR3 length is 15 residues. The ends lost 5 bases at V and 7 bases at J; junction bases unmatched: 10. The CDR3 nucleotides read TGTGCCAGCAGCCCCCACCGCGGGAGAGACGGGGAGCTGTTTTTT. It translates to CASSPHRGRDGELFF.

The J gene is TRBJ2-7, the V gene TRBV28, with D tentatively TRBD1 (5 bases). V was cut by 2 bases and J by 2 bases, with 13 bases left in between. CDR1 is MDHEN, CDR2 SYDVKM, per germline. This CDR3 spans 15 amino acids. This CDR3 is CASSLSSGFTYEQYF. CDR3 nucleotide sequence: TGTGCCAGCAGTTTAAGTTCAGGGTTCACCTACGAGCAGTACTTC.

In its sample, this clone was seen a few times. The genes are TRBV11-2 and TRBJ2-3, with D maybe TRBD1 (5 bases). There are 17 residues in the CDR3. Germline lookup yields CDR1 SGHAT and CDR2 FQNNGV. V was pared by 5 bases and J by 0 bases, with 18 bases between. The DNA of the CDR3 is TGTGCCAGCAGCGCCCGTCCAGGGCGGAAGAGCACAGATACGCAGTATTTT. This translates into CASSARPGRKSTDTQYF. The full variable domain, with the rest looked up from reference TRBV11-2 and TRBJ2-3, is EAGVAQSPRYKIIEKRQSVAFWCNPISGHATLYWYQQILGQGPKLLIQFQNNGVVDDSQLPKDRFSAERLKGVDSTLKIQPAKLEDSAVYLCASSARPGRKSTDTQYFGPGTRLTVL.

The CDR3 here is CASTPQGGSSSEQFF. Here the CDR3 DNA reads TGCGCCAGCACACCACAGGGCGGATCAAGTAGTGAGCAGTTCTTC. V gene TRBV5-1 combines with J gene TRBJ2-1, with a possible D match to TRBD1 (6 bases). Trimming pared 6 bases from V and 9 bases from J, leaving 22 bases between. Germline loops: CDR1 SGHRS, CDR2 YFSETQ. The CDR3 extends over 15 amino acids.

This clone came up a few times. The chain combines TRBV5-5 with TRBJ1-2; 10 nucleotides align to TRBD1. V gave up 3 bases and J gave up 8 bases; unmatched junction bases: 7. Germline V gene data show CDR1 as SGHKS and CDR2 as YYEKEE (reference sequence). The CDR3 sequence is 14 residues long. The CDR3 region has the DNA TGTGCCAGCAGCTGGACGACAGGGGGCGAGGGCTACACCTTC. It specifies CASSWTTGGEGYTF.

This chain connects TRBV6-6 to TRBJ2-3; D call uncertain. V shed 5 bases and J shed 5 bases, with 8 bases lying between them. This CDR3 is 12 amino acids long. Germline V gene data show CDR1 as MNHNY and CDR2 as SVGAGI (reference sequence). The CDR3 DNA is TGTGCCAGCAGTCATAATAGAGATACGCAGTATTTT. This sequence encodes CASSHNRDTQYF.

This clone was seen only a few times. This chain connects TRBV6-1 to TRBJ1-5; D remains ambiguous. This CDR3 comprises 14 residues. CDR1 is MNHNS and CDR2 is SASEGT in the germline V gene. V lost 3 bases and J lost 9, with 15 bases in between. The CDR3 sequence: CASSDGGPLRPQHF. DNA for the CDR3: TGTGCCAGCAGTGATGGAGGCCCACTCCGGCCCCAGCATTTT.

The V and J genes are TRBV11-2 and TRBJ1-2; 8 bases map to TRBD1. This CDR3 has 13 residues. Trimming cost V 4 bases and J 4 bases; bases outside gene matches: 2. CDR1 SGHAT and CDR2 FQNNGV come from the germline V gene. CDR3 in amino acids: CASSSRGLYGYTF. The CDR3 region has the DNA TGTGCCAGCAGCTCCAGGGGGCTCTATGGCTACACCTTC.

This clone came up a few times. The V gene is TRBV27, the J gene TRBJ2-1; TRBD2 agrees at 7 bases. CDR1 MNHEY and CDR2 SMNVEV come from the germline V gene (reference sequence). V lost 5 bases and J lost 4; bases outside the gene matches: 14. This CDR3 spans 17 amino acids. The CDR3, as DNA: TGTGCCAGCAGTCGCTTTGCATCAGGACTAGGGTACAATGAGCAGTTCTTC. Residues: CASSRFASGLGYNEQFF.

CDR3 DNA: TGCAGCGGGGGGGGATGGGACACCGGGGAGCTGTTTTTT. Its translation: CSGGGWDTGELFF. The rearrangement joins TRBV29-1 to TRBJ2-2; 7 nucleotides align to TRBD2. V gave up 7 bases and J gave up 3 bases; unmatched junction bases: 5. From germline, CDR1 is SQVTM and CDR2 ANQGSEA. This CDR3 contains 13 residues.

V gene TRBV6-1 combines with J gene TRBJ2-7; weak D call: TRBD1 (5 bases). From germline, CDR1 is MNHNS and CDR2 SASEGT. Trimming took 3 bases from V and 5 from J, leaving 11 bases between them. The CDR3 spans 13 residues. This chain's CDR3 is CASSDQGGNEQYF. The CDR3, as DNA: TGTGCCAGCAGTGATCAGGGCGGCAACGAGCAGTACTTC.

This clone was detected only a few times. The chain employs TRBV7-3 and TRBJ2-6; D perhaps matches TRBD1 (5 bases). Looked up from germline, CDR1 is SGHTA and CDR2 is FQGTGA. The CDR3 runs 16 residues. V was trimmed by 2 bases and J by 2 bases, leaving 10 bases between them. The CDR3 DNA reads TGTGCCAGCAGCTTAGGGGCTCCGGCTGGGGCCAACGTCCTGACTTTC. Translation: CASSLGAPAGANVLTF.

This chain joins TRBV7-9 and TRBJ2-1; 7 nucleotides agree with TRBD2. J lost 8 bases, V lost 0 bases, and 13 bases had no gene match. The CDR3 is made up of 17 amino acids. Per the germline V gene, CDR1 is SEHNR and CDR2 is FQNEAQ (reference sequence). CDR3 in DNA: TGTGCCAGCAGCTTAGCGCCAGAGCGGGATTGGGGCGATGAGCAGTTCTTC. Translating it yields CASSLAPERDWGDEQFF.

V usage is TRBV5-1 and J usage is TRBJ1-1, with 7 bases lining up with TRBD1. CDR1 SGHRS and CDR2 YFSETQ come from the germline V gene. The CDR3 totals 13 residues. After removal of 1 base from V and 8 bases from J, the junction contained 5 bases not matched to a gene. The CDR3 coding sequence is TGCGCCAGCAGCTTGAGTTGGGACAGCGAAGCTTTCTTT. Translation: CASSLSWDSEAFF.

The chain is built from TRBV6-5 and TRBJ2-7; possible D gene TRBD2, 6 bases. Trimming took off 2 bases at V and 3 bases at J, with 14 bases between the two ends. The CDR3 spans 15 residues. Germline V CDR1 and CDR2: MNHEY, SVGAGI. The CDR3 DNA follows: TGTGCCAGCAGTTACAAGTTGGGACTCCACTACGAGCAGTACTTC. It translates to CASSYKLGLHYEQYF.

This chain links TRBV29-1 with TRBJ2-3; D unclear. The CDR3 consists of 11 residues. Trimming took 4 bases from V and 0 from J, leaving 2 bases between them. CDR1 and CDR2 (germline): SQVTM, ANQGSEA. CDR3 DNA: TGCAGCGTTGCGAGCACAGATACGCAGTATTTT. Its protein product is CSVASTDTQYF.